A single sample is the source of the 10 T cell receptor beta chains below, sequenced in a study of cytomegalovirus exposure and HLA in healthy donors. Primers for the PCR totalled 60 Vbeta and 13 Jbeta. Profiled with immunoSEQ multiplex PCR; TCRdb holds only in-frame clones, not every one. The repertoire holds approximately 150,000 clones, with over 75% as singletons. What was sequenced was PBMCs. The source is a woman aged 25 to 45 in good health and CMV-seronegative.

The chain uses TRBV29-1 and TRBJ2-7; possible D gene TRBD1, 5 bases. V lost 0 bases and J lost 3, with 9 bases in between. The CDR3 is 13 amino acids. Germline CDR1 reads SQVTM; CDR2 reads ANQGSEA. This chain's CDR3 is CSVEDRQHYEQYF. CDR3 in DNA: TGCAGCGTTGAAGATAGACAGCACTACGAGCAGTACTTC.

The V gene is TRBV6-1, the J gene TRBJ1-2; TRBD1 matches 7 bases. The germline V gene encodes CDR1 MNHNS and CDR2 SASEGT. This CDR3 is built from 13 residues. The junction had 3 bases not matched to a gene; V was cut back by 6 bases and J by 2 bases. CDR3 sequence: CASSARGNYGYTF. CDR3 nucleotide sequence: TGTGCCAGCAGCGCCAGGGGGAACTATGGCTACACCTTC.

This clone was seen a few times. The J gene is TRBJ1-1, the V gene TRBV11-2; 9 bases align to TRBD1. CDR1 and CDR2 (germline): SGHAT, FQNNGV. The CDR3 runs to 15 residues. With 1 base clipped from V and 1 base from J, the junction kept 1 base outside the gene matches. Here the CDR3 DNA reads TGTGCCAGCAGCTTAGCGGGACAGGGGAACACTGAAGCTTTCTTT. This codes for CASSLAGQGNTEAFF. The full variable domain, with the rest looked up from reference TRBV11-2 and TRBJ1-1, is EAGVAQSPRYKIIEKRQSVAFWCNPISGHATLYWYQQILGQGPKLLIQFQNNGVVDDSQLPKDRFSAERLKGVDSTLKIQPAKLEDSAVYLCASSLAGQGNTEAFFGQGTRLTVV.

The chain couples TRBV27 to TRBJ2-7; the match to TRBD1 covers 11 bases. The germline V gene encodes CDR1 MNHEY and CDR2 SMNVEV (reference sequence). Germline trimming cut 5 bases from V and 6 bases from J; bases unmatched to any gene: 9. The CDR3 spans 15 residues. The CDR3 protein is CASSPRDRGVREQYF. The CDR3, as DNA: TGTGCCAGCAGTCCAAGGGACAGGGGGGTACGCGAGCAGTACTTC.

The chain recombines TRBV5-4 with TRBJ1-3, with TRBD1 as a possible D gene (5 bases). The CDR3 is made up of 14 amino acids. The V gene's germline CDR1 is SGHNT and CDR2 YYREEE (reference sequence). With 3 bases removed from V and 8 bases from J, the gap between germline ends came to 15 bases. The CDR3 region has the DNA TGTGCCAGCAGCTCATCGACAGTTCAGGACACCATATATTTT. Amino acids: CASSSSTVQDTIYF.

V usage is TRBV29-1 and J usage is TRBJ2-1; D remains ambiguous. This CDR3 is built from 16 residues. V lost 0 bases and J 5 bases, leaving 17 bases between the germline ends. Germline V CDR1 and CDR2: SQVTM, ANQGSEA. The CDR3 DNA reads as TGCAGCGTTGAAGATCTTCGGTCTCAGGCCCACAATGAGCAGTTCTTC. Translation: CSVEDLRSQAHNEQFF.

This rearrangement joins TRBV28 to TRBJ2-1; TRBD2 aligns across 7 bases. The CDR3 consists of 16 residues. The trim removed 0 bases at V and 0 bases at J, leaving 2 bases unmatched. Germline V gene data show CDR1 as MDHEN and CDR2 as SYDVKM. The CDR3 loop is CASSLWLAASYNEQFF. The CDR3 DNA sequence: TGTGCCAGCAGTTTATGGCTAGCGGCCTCCTACAATGAGCAGTTCTTC.

The rearrangement joins TRBV6-5 to TRBJ1-1; TRBD1 is a possible D gene (5 bases). Germline V gene lookup returns CDR1 MNHEY and CDR2 SVGAGI. Trimming pared 5 bases from V and 5 bases from J, leaving 15 bases between. The CDR3 is 14 amino acids. CDR3 loop: CASSEYGRETEAFF. CDR3 coding DNA: TGTGCCAGCAGTGAATATGGCAGGGAAACTGAAGCTTTCTTT.

This chain joins TRBV4-1 and TRBJ1-5, with TRBD1 as a possible D gene (6 bases). Trimming cost V 1 base and J 0 bases, with 10 bases left between them. CDR1 and CDR2 (germline): MGHRA, YSYEKL. CDR3 length: 16 amino acids. This CDR3 reads CASSQGTGYSNQPQHF. CDR3 nucleotides: TGCGCCAGCAGCCAAGGTACAGGGTATAGCAATCAGCCCCAGCATTTT.

The chain employs TRBV7-2 and TRBJ2-7; weak D call: TRBD2 (6 bases). Germline CDR1 SGHTA, CDR2 FQGNSA. The CDR3 runs to 14 residues. V lost 5 bases and J lost 3, with 14 bases in between. CDR3 protein: CASSPGTLRYEQYF. CDR3 in DNA: TGTGCCAGCAGCCCGGGGACTCTCCGCTACGAGCAGTACTTC.